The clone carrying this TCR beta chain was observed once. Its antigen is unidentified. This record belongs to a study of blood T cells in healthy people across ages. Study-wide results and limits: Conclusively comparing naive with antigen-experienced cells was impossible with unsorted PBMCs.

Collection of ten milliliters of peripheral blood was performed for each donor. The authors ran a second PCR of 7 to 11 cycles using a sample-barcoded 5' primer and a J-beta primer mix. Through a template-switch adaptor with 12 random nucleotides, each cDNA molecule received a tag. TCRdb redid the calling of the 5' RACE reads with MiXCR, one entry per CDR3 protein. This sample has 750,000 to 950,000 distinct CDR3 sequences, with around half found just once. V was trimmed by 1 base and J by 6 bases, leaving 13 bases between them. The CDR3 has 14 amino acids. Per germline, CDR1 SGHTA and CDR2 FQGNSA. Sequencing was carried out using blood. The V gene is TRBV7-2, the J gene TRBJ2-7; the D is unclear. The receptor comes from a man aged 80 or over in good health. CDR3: CASSLGSTPGEQYF. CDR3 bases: TGTGCCAGCAGCTTAGGTAGTACACCCGGCGAGCAGTACTTC.